Listed below are T cell receptor beta chains from one sample, sequenced in a study of blood T cell repertoires in COVID-19. Profiling relied on immunoSEQ multiplex PCR, and the TCRdb table lists in-frame clones only, not all of them. The data show fewer than 250,000 clones, about nine tenths seen once. Sequencing was performed on peripheral blood. These receptors all stem from a woman aged 55-69 years with acute or convalescent COVID-19. The CDR3 runs from the conserved cysteine through the conserved F or W. The order of the fields is V gene, clone size, D gene, CDR3 protein. D genes are given only for firm matches. Rows give clone size only sometimes, using once, few, many, or a class for an expanded clone.

V: TRBV7-9; size: -; D: TRBD1; CDR3: CASSLRGPKMNTEAFF
V: TRBV7-2; size: -; D: -; CDR3: CASSLRGPTYEQYF
V: TRBV19; size: -; D: TRBD2; CDR3: CASKGLADYEQYF
V: TRBV6-5; size: -; D: -; CDR3: CASVRGLGGNEQFF
V: TRBV18; size: -; D: -; CDR3: CASSGGGSGNTIYF
V: TRBV5-1; size: -; D: TRBD1; CDR3: CASSLEAGGKGEAFF
V: TRBV9; size: once; D: -; CDR3: CASSVVQGLTDTQYF
V: TRBV9; size: few; D: -; CDR3: CASSARLINTGELFF
V: TRBV7-2; size: -; D: TRBD2; CDR3: CASSLGLPGGMQFF
V: TRBV19; size: -; D: TRBD1; CDR3: CASTPRWGDRGSNQPQHF
V: TRBV4-2; size: -; D: -; CDR3: CASSLAPNQPQHF
V: TRBV7-2; size: -; D: -; CDR3: CASSTQGFGNQPQHF
V: TRBV30; size: few; D: TRBD1; CDR3: CAWSTPQGAPTNEKLFF
V: TRBV4-2; size: -; D: -; CDR3: CASSQDQRPNNEQFF
V: TRBV19; size: -; D: TRBD1; CDR3: CASSIQGANEKLFF
V: TRBV6-2/TRBV6-3; size: -; D: TRBD2; CDR3: CASSYFTSANNEQFF
V: TRBV2; size: few; D: TRBD1; CDR3: CASRVTGTVHTEAFF
V: TRBV5-8; size: -; D: -; CDR3: CASSLRGAGNTIYF
V: TRBV7-2; size: -; D: -; CDR3: CASSLEYSSYGYTF
V: TRBV24-1; size: -; D: -; CDR3: CATSDRDLGGDNEQFF
V: TRBV5-6; size: -; D: TRBD1; CDR3: CASSLGDRAGANVLTF
V: TRBV19; size: -; D: TRBD1; CDR3: CASSIGQGWDQPQHF